These T cell receptor beta chains were read from a single sample in a study of cytomegalovirus exposure and HLA in healthy donors. Data came from immunoSEQ multiplex PCR; TCRdb stores just in-frame clones and leaves some out. This table holds some 100,000 clones, less than 90% found once. Sequencing was performed on PBMCs. The source is a young man in good health and CMV-seropositive. Both conserved end residues are part of each CDR3. The D gene is left open where the match is weak. Expanded clones are given a class, and other clones once, few, many or no size at all.

CASSYSKRGRGEKLFF,TGTGCCAGCAGTTACTCGAAGAGGGGGCGTGGGGAAAAACTGTTTTTT,TRBV6-5,TRBD1,TRBJ1-4,-
CASSPRITGATNTEAFF,TGTGCCAGCTCACCGAGGATTACAGGGGCGACGAACACTGAAGCTTTCTTT,TRBV18,TRBD1,TRBJ1-1,-
CAVSGRAKVNQPQHF,TGTGCTGTATCGGGCAGGGCTAAAGTAAATCAGCCCCAGCATTTT,TRBV7-8,-,TRBJ1-5,-
CASSVGNQGLETQYF,TGTGCCAGCAGTGTAGGAAACCAGGGACTAGAGACCCAGTACTTC,TRBV2,-,TRBJ2-5,once
CASSLGRASFYGYTF,TGTGCCAGCAGCTTAGGGAGAGCTTCTTTCTATGGCTACACCTTC,TRBV7-2,-,TRBJ1-2,-
CAWSVGLAGAYEQYF,TGTGCCTGGAGTGTTGGACTAGCGGGAGCCTACGAGCAGTACTTC,TRBV30,TRBD2,TRBJ2-7,-
CASRRTGNNQPQHF,TGTGCCAGTAGGAGAACAGGGAACAATCAGCCCCAGCATTTT,TRBV19,-,TRBJ1-5,-
CASSESVGASYNEQFF,TGTGCCAGCAGTGAATCGGTGGGGGCGTCCTACAATGAGCAGTTCTTC,TRBV2,-,TRBJ2-1,once
CASSSRTDVEAFF,TGTGCCAGCAGTAGCCGGACAGATGTTGAAGCTTTCTTT,TRBV2,-,TRBJ1-1,once
CASSYQGFVEQYF,TGTGCCAGCAGTTACCAGGGTTTCGTCGAGCAGTACTTC,TRBV6-5,-,TRBJ2-7,-
CASTASTRGTEAFF,TGTGCCAGCACCGCATCTACCAGGGGTACTGAAGCTTTCTTT,TRBV6-5,-,TRBJ1-1,-
CASSRTEYEQYF,TGCGCCAGCAGCCGGACAGAGTACGAGCAGTACTTC,TRBV5-1,-,TRBJ2-7,-
CATRKGQGAPRYGYTF,TGTGCCACCAGGAAGGGACAGGGGGCCCCTCGCTATGGCTACACCTTC,TRBV15,TRBD1,TRBJ1-2,-
CASTLGTSEAFF,TGTGCCAGCACTCTAGGAACCTCTGAAGCTTTCTTT,TRBV28,-,TRBJ1-1,few
CAISEGPRGEKLFF,TGTGCCATCAGTGAGGGTCCTCGGGGTGAAAAACTGTTTTTT,TRBV10-3,-,TRBJ1-4,-
CASSPSGQGPVATEAFF,TGTGCCAGCTCACCATCGGGACAGGGACCCGTGGCCACTGAAGCTTTCTTT,TRBV18,TRBD1,TRBJ1-1,-
CASSQDSFYETQYF,TGTGCCAGCAGCCAGGACAGTTTTTATGAGACCCAGTACTTC,TRBV7-2,-,TRBJ2-5,-
CASSPDRGANEQYF,TGTGCCAGTAGTCCGGACAGGGGCGCGAACGAGCAGTACTTC,TRBV19,TRBD1,TRBJ2-7,-
CSIATHNEQFF,TGCAGCATCGCGACTCACAATGAGCAGTTCTTC,TRBV20-1,-,TRBJ2-1,-
CASSLRQGWLYGYTF,TGTGCCAGCAGTTTACGACAGGGGTGGCTCTATGGCTACACCTTC,TRBV28,TRBD1,TRBJ1-2,-
CASSQDLTGYGYTF,TGTGCCAGCAGCCAAGATTTAACAGGGTATGGCTACACCTTC,TRBV4-2,-,TRBJ1-2,-
CASSSDRAGNTIYF,TGTGCCAGCAGCTCGGACAGAGCTGGAAACACCATATATTTT,TRBV5-5,-,TRBJ1-3,few
CASSLTQNSQGGRAFF,TGTGCCAGCAGTCTCACCCAAAACTCACAGGGGGGGAGAGCTTTCTTT,TRBV2,TRBD1,TRBJ1-1,-
CASSSGLAGAHQETQYF,TGTGCCAGCAGCTCAGGACTAGCGGGGGCTCACCAAGAGACCCAGTACTTC,TRBV7-2,TRBD2,TRBJ2-5,-
CSVVVAGGVGGELFF,TGCAGCGTGGTGGTGGCAGGGGGCGTTGGCGGGGAGCTGTTTTTT,TRBV29-1,TRBD1,TRBJ2-2,-
CASSWTGDDNEQFF,TGCGCCAGCAGCTGGACAGGGGATGACAATGAGCAGTTCTTC,TRBV4-1,TRBD1,TRBJ2-1,-
CATGGYSPDQPQHF,TGTGCCACAGGAGGCTATTCCCCGGATCAGCCCCAGCATTTT,TRBV6-1,-,TRBJ1-5,-
CAISESGRGTEAFF,TGTGCCATCAGTGAGTCGGGGAGGGGCACTGAAGCTTTCTTT,TRBV10-3,-,TRBJ1-1,-
CASSESFGRETQYF,TGCGCCAGCAGTGAGTCATTCGGGAGGGAGACCCAGTACTTC,TRBV10-1,TRBD2,TRBJ2-5,-
CASSSPDRGLPQQYF,TGTGCCAGCAGTTCGCCGGACAGGGGGTTGCCGCAGCAGTACTTC,TRBV6-5,TRBD1,TRBJ2-7,-
CSARDGEQFF,TGCAGTGCTAGAGACGGGGAGCAGTTCTTC,TRBV20-1,-,TRBJ2-1,-
CASSETGGLSGELFF,TGCGCCAGCAGCGAAACAGGGGGCTTAAGCGGGGAGCTGTTTTTT,TRBV5-1,TRBD1,TRBJ2-2,-
CASSPYGRDTGELFF,TGTGCCAGCAGCCCGTACGGGAGGGACACCGGGGAGCTGTTTTTT,TRBV5-5,TRBD2,TRBJ2-2,-
CASSRDRGLEKLFF,TGTGCCAGCAGCAGGGACAGGGGGCTGGAAAAACTGTTTTTT,TRBV27,TRBD1,TRBJ1-4,-
CASSYLAGGKDTQYF,TGTGCCAGCAGTTACTTAGCGGGGGGCAAAGATACGCAGTATTTT,TRBV6-5,TRBD2,TRBJ2-3,once
CASSEQGGVHEQFF,TGTGCCAGCAGTGAACAGGGAGGGGTACATGAGCAGTTCTTC,TRBV2,TRBD2,TRBJ2-1,-
CASSEAEGLSGYTF,TGTGCCAGCAGTGAAGCGGAGGGATTAAGTGGCTACACCTTC,TRBV2,-,TRBJ1-2,-
CASSFRGRGTEAFF,TGTGCCAGCAGTTTCAGGGGGCGGGGGACTGAAGCTTTCTTT,TRBV28,TRBD1,TRBJ1-1,-
CASSLGTGGYQPQHF,TGTGCCAGCAGCCTCGGCACAGGGGGCTATCAGCCCCAGCATTTT,TRBV5-6,TRBD1,TRBJ1-5,-
CASSLDRGVNTEAFF,TGTGCCAGCAGCTTAGATCGGGGAGTGAACACTGAAGCTTTCTTT,TRBV11-2,-,TRBJ1-1,-
CASSLAGSGRSPLHF,TGCGCCAGCAGCTTGGCGGGGTCGGGAAGATCACCCCTCCACTTT,TRBV5-1,-,TRBJ1-6,-
CASSLEAGGEETQYF,TGTGCCAGCAGCTTAGAGGCAGGGGGCGAGGAGACCCAGTACTTC,TRBV7-9,TRBD1,TRBJ2-5,-
CATQSDGFSGPQHF,TGTGCCACCCAGAGCGATGGTTTTTCTGGCCCCCAGCATTTT,TRBV19,-,TRBJ1-5,-
CATSRDKGHNYGYTF,TGTGCCACCAGCAGAGATAAGGGGCATAACTATGGCTACACCTTC,TRBV15,-,TRBJ1-2,-
CASSFGQGYYEQYF,TGTGCCAGCAGTTTTGGGCAGGGTTACTACGAGCAGTACTTC,TRBV27,-,TRBJ2-7,-
CASSLTGGKHIQYF,TGCGCCAGCAGCTTAACAGGGGGGAAGCACATTCAGTACTTC,TRBV5-1,TRBD1,TRBJ2-4,-